This T cell receptor (beta chain) is drawn from a study of response to subunit inactivated influenza vaccine. Study-level findings and limits: Each seasonal flu vaccination may recruit only limited new T cells, authors suggested.

Germline values: CDR1 SGHVS, CDR2 FQNEAQ. Trimming cost V 0 bases and J 4 bases; bases outside gene matches: 2. CDR3 length: 16 amino acids. On this clonotype itself: What it binds is not known.

TCRdb re-called the RT-PCR reads through MiXCR, storing one row per CDR3 protein. The sample carries hundreds of thousands of distinct CDR3 sequences, more than 15% recorded once. The specimen comprised PBMCs from blood, sampled roughly 13 days after vaccination. The rearrangement joins TRBV7-8 to TRBJ2-2; 10 nucleotides agree with TRBD2. The sequence came from a man in his fifties who received an inactivated influenza vaccine. The CDR3 bases are TGTGCCAGCAGCTTAGCGGGACTAGCGAGCACCGGGGAGCTGTTTTTT. Translation: CASSLAGLASTGELFF.